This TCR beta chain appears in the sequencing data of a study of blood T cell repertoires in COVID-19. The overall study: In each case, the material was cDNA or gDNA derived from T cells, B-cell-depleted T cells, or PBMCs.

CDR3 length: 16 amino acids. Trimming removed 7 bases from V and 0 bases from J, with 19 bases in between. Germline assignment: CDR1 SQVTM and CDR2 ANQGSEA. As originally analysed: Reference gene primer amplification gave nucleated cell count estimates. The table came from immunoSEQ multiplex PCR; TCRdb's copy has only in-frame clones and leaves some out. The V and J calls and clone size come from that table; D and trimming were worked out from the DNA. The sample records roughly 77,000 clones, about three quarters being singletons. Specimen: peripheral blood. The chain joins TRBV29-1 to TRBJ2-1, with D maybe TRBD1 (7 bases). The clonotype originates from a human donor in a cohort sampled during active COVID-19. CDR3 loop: CSAQGGPQSSYNEQFF. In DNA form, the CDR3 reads TGCAGCGCCCAGGGGGGCCCTCAAAGCTCCTACAATGAGCAGTTCTTC.